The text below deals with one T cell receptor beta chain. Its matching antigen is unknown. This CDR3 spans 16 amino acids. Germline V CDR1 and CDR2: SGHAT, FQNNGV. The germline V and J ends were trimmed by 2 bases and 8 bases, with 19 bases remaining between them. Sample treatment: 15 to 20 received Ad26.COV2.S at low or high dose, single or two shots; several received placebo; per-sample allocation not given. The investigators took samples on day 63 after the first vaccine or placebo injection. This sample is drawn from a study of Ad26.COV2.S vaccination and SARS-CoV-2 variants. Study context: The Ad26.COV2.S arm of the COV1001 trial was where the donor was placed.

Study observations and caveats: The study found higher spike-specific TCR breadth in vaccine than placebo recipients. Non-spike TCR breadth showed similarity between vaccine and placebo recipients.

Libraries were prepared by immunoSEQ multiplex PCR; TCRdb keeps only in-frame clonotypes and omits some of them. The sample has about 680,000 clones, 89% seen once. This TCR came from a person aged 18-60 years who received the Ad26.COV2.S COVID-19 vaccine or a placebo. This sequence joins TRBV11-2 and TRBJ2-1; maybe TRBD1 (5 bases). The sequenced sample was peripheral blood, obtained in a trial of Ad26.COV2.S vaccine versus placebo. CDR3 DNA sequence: TGTGCCAGCAGCTTATCCCCGCCCGGACATCACGATGAGCAGTTCTTC. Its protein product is CASSLSPPGHHDEQFF.